The TCR beta chain under discussion was sequenced for a study of PD-1 blockade in classical Hodgkin lymphoma. V dropped 3 bases and J dropped 9 bases, with 12 bases sitting between them. The CDR3 sequence is 13 residues long. The germline V gene encodes CDR1 SGHNT and CDR2 YENEEA. With no exception, relapse followed autologous stem cell transplantation in all patients, and brentuximab vedotin exposure varied. TCRdb keeps only in-frame clones here, not all; method: immunoSEQ multiplex PCR. Altogether 20,000 to 30,000 clones are present, approximately 80% being singletons, with the ten largest covering nearly 8%. Study-wide findings and caveats: By cycle point C4D1, TCR diversity had risen significantly in CD4+ cells (but not CD8+ cells). Complete responders entered with baseline diversity on par with newly diagnosed patients, the results showed.

With respect to this clone: Its antigen is not known.

The sequencing used peripheral blood mononuclear cells (PBMCs), collected before the second cycle of nivolumab. The chain joins TRBV11-3 to TRBJ2-1; no clear D gene. The sequence was obtained from a human donor with classical Hodgkin lymphoma. CDR3 region: CASSFDPRTEQFF. The CDR3 nucleotides are TGTGCCAGCAGCTTTGACCCCCGCACTGAGCAGTTCTTC.